A single sample gave rise to the 27 T cell receptor beta chains below, sequenced in a study of cytomegalovirus exposure and HLA in healthy donors. Some clones are missing from TCRdb's copy, which holds only in-frame ones; the method was immunoSEQ multiplex PCR. Among over 200,000 clones listed, 70% to 90% were seen once. Sequenced material: PBMCs. Receptors were obtained from a young woman in good health and CMV-seronegative.

The rearrangement links TRBV7-9 to TRBJ2-7; 7 nucleotides match TRBD2. Germline-derived CDR1 and CDR2 are SEHNR and FQNEAQ (reference sequence). V shed 5 bases, J shed 3 bases, and the junction held 7 bases outside the gene matches. This CDR3 region has 14 residues. The CDR3 spells CASSLSWTSYEQYF. CDR3 bases: TGTGCCAGCAGCCTGAGCTGGACTAGCTACGAGCAGTACTTC.

The J gene is TRBJ1-2, the V gene TRBV29-1, with a weak D call TRBD1 (6 bases). This CDR3 has 12 residues. Germline V gene lookup returns CDR1 SQVTM and CDR2 ANQGSEA. V was shortened by 4 bases and J by 8 bases, with 14 bases between the two germline ends. The CDR3 region has the DNA TGCAGCGTTGTAGAGGGGGGAGGCGGCTACACCTTC. This codes for CSVVEGGGGYTF.

CDR3 coding DNA: TGTGCCAGCAGTTACGGTCAGGCCAAATCGGGCCAGCATTTT. The encoded protein is CASSYGQAKSGQHF. The V call is TRBV6-6, the J call TRBJ1-5; D is ambiguous. In germline, CDR1 is MNHNY, CDR2 SVGAGI (reference sequence). The length of the CDR3 is 14 residues. V gave up 2 bases and J gave up 12 bases, with 17 bases separating them.

J is TRBJ2-7 and V is TRBV5-4; tentatively, D is TRBD1 (5 bases). The CDR3 contains 13 residues. V lost 1 base to trimming and J lost 1 base, with 6 bases between them. In germline, CDR1 is SGHNT, CDR2 YYREEE (reference sequence). For the CDR3, the DNA is TGTGCCAGCAGCTTGACAGGTTCCTACGAGCAGTACTTC. Its translation is CASSLTGSYEQYF.

A few counts support this clone. The V gene is TRBV30, the J gene TRBJ2-7; 13 bases are shared with TRBD2. This CDR3 contains 14 residues. Trimming removed 1 base from V and 12 bases from J; junction bases left unmatched: 9. Germline loops: CDR1 GTSNPN, CDR2 SVGIG (reference sequence). Here the CDR3 reads CAWSGRLAGGGLYF. The CDR3 DNA is TGTGCCTGGAGTGGGCGACTAGCGGGAGGAGGGCTGTACTTC.

V gene TRBV13 combines with J gene TRBJ1-2; D call uncertain. The CDR3 sequence is 15 residues long. In germline, CDR1 is PRHDT, CDR2 FYEKMQ (reference sequence). V gave up 0 bases and J gave up 9 bases, with 17 bases separating them. DNA of the CDR3: TGTGCCAGCAGCTTAGGAGTCCTTGGGTCTGCTAGCTACACCTTC. As protein: CASSLGVLGSASYTF.

In this sample, this clone turned up once. The chain is built from TRBV27 and TRBJ2-7; 9 nucleotides match TRBD1. V shed 6 bases and J 1 base; nucleotides not matched to a gene: 7. CDR3 length: 15 residues. CDR1 is MNHEY and CDR2 is SMNVEV in the germline V gene (reference sequence). In nucleotides, the CDR3 is TGTGCCAGCAGACGGGGACAGGGATATTCCTACGAGCAGTACTTC. Protein product: CASRRGQGYSYEQYF.

The chain couples TRBV2 to TRBJ2-3, with D hard to call. Trimming took off 0 bases at V and 7 bases at J, with 11 bases between the two ends. Germline V CDR1 and CDR2: SNHLY, FYNNEI. The CDR3 is 14 amino acids. This CDR3 reads CASSEAVSSNTQYF. The CDR3 DNA reads as TGTGCCAGCAGTGAAGCGGTGTCTTCTAATACGCAGTATTTT. The full variable domain, its missing parts supplied by reference TRBV2 and TRBJ2-3, is EPEVTQTPSHQVTQMGQEVILRCVPISNHLYFYWYRQILGQKVEFLVSFYNNEISEKSEIFDDQFSVERPDGSNFTLKIRSTKLEDSAMYFCASSEAVSSNTQYFGPGTRLTVL.

J is TRBJ2-3 and V is TRBV4-1, with D unclear. Germline CDR1 and CDR2: MGHRA and YSYEKL. The CDR3 is made up of 14 amino acids. Trimming removed 2 bases at V and 0 bases at J, with 6 bases between. The CDR3 loop reads CASSQHLSTDTQYF. DNA of the CDR3: TGCGCCAGCAGCCAACACCTTAGCACAGATACGCAGTATTTT.

This clone appeared once. The V gene is TRBV5-1, the J gene TRBJ1-2; TRBD1 is a possible D gene (6 bases). The germline V gene has CDR1 SGHRS and CDR2 YFSETQ. Between the trimmed V and J ends, which lost 0 bases and 5 bases, there was a span of 14 bases. The CDR3 sequence is 15 residues long. The CDR3 here is CASSLDGGPGYGYTF. Written as DNA, the CDR3 is TGCGCCAGCAGCTTGGACGGGGGGCCCGGGTATGGCTACACCTTC. The full variable domain, completed using reference TRBV5-1 and TRBJ1-2, is KAGVTQTPRYLIKTRGQQVTLSCSPISGHRSVSWYQQTPGQGLQFLFEYFSETQRNKGNFPGRFSGRQFSNSRSEMNVSTLELGDSALYLCASSLDGGPGYGYTFGSGTRLTVV.

This clone has more than one count but fewer than ten. The chain employs TRBV9 and TRBJ2-6, with D uncertain. The CDR3 consists of 16 residues. Trimming removed 4 bases from V and 0 bases from J, with 11 bases in between. In germline, CDR1 is SGDLS, CDR2 YYNGEE. The CDR3 loop reads CASSPGVGSGANVLTF. The CDR3 nucleotides read TGTGCCAGCAGCCCCGGAGTAGGCTCTGGGGCCAACGTCCTGACTTTC.

The chain carries TRBV9 and TRBJ1-1; no clear D gene. The germline V and J ends were trimmed by 3 bases and 2 bases, with 14 bases remaining between them. Germline V gives CDR1 SGDLS, CDR2 YYNGEE. The CDR3 spans 15 residues. The CDR3 here is CASSGPSGVNTEAFF. CDR3 DNA sequence: TGTGCCAGCAGCGGACCGTCGGGTGTAAACACTGAAGCTTTCTTT.

The chain recombines TRBV9 with TRBJ1-3; possibly TRBD1 for D (6 bases). V shed 3 bases and J shed 2 bases, with 9 bases lying between them. This CDR3 contains 14 residues. Germline V lookup: CDR1 SGDLS, CDR2 YYNGEE. The CDR3 nucleotides are TGTGCCAGCAGCGCCCCAGGGGCTGGAAACACCATATATTTT. Amino acid sequence: CASSAPGAGNTIYF.

The table lists this clone with a count of one. The genes are TRBV5-4 and TRBJ2-5; TRBD1 aligns across 8 bases. V lost 0 bases, J lost 5 bases, and 6 bases stayed unmatched. The CDR3 loop spans 15 amino acids. Per the germline V gene, CDR1 is SGHNT and CDR2 is YYREEE (reference sequence). The CDR3 protein is CASSLAGQGAETQYF. As DNA, the CDR3 is TGTGCCAGCAGCTTGGCAGGGCAGGGGGCCGAGACCCAGTACTTC.

V is TRBV5-1 and J is TRBJ2-5; TRBD1 is a possible D gene (5 bases). This CDR3 is built from 15 residues. Germline V gene sequence: CDR1 SGHRS, CDR2 YFSETQ. V lost 0 bases, J lost 0 bases, and 9 bases lay in between. The CDR3 DNA reads as TGCGCCAGCAGCTTGGGAAGGGGTAACCAAGAGACCCAGTACTTC. This translates into CASSLGRGNQETQYF.

The gene calls are TRBV2 and TRBJ1-5; TRBD1 might be the D (5 bases). This CDR3 comprises 15 residues. The V end lost 7 bases, the J end lost 7 bases, and 20 bases lay between the germline ends. Germline V CDR1 and CDR2: SNHLY, FYNNEI. The CDR3: CASTDRGRQGQPQHF. The CDR3 nucleotides read TGTGCCAGCACCGACCGAGGCCGTCAGGGACAGCCCCAGCATTTT.

The V call is TRBV15, the J call TRBJ2-1; tentative D call: TRBD2 (5 bases). Germline CDR1 LNHNV, CDR2 YYDKDF (reference sequence). This CDR3 comprises 17 residues. The V gene lost 1 base and the J gene lost 9 bases, with 22 bases spanning the gap. The CDR3 spells CATSRGGPRTQSGEQFF. The CDR3 DNA reads as TGTGCCACCAGCAGAGGAGGCCCGCGTACCCAGAGCGGTGAGCAGTTCTTC.

The chain carries TRBV27 and TRBJ1-1; D gene uncertain. This CDR3 is 15 amino acids long. The germline V and J ends were trimmed by 0 bases and 7 bases, with 15 bases remaining between them. The germline gives CDR1 MNHEY, CDR2 SMNVEV (reference sequence). The CDR3 loop is CASSLSSRTGVEAFF. For the CDR3, the DNA is TGTGCCAGCAGTTTATCCTCCCGGACTGGGGTTGAAGCTTTCTTT.

CDR3 nucleotides: TGTGCCAGCAGTTTAAACGGTTGGAACACTGAAGCTTTCTTT. As protein: CASSLNGWNTEAFF. The J gene is TRBJ1-1, the V gene TRBV27; D gene unclear. V lost 2 bases to trimming and J lost 1 base, with 8 bases between them. Germline lookup yields CDR1 MNHEY and CDR2 SMNVEV (reference sequence). This CDR3 has 14 amino acids.

The gene calls are TRBV27 and TRBJ1-2; 7 bases are a match to TRBD1. Germline trimming cut 5 bases from V and 4 bases from J; bases unmatched to any gene: 7. CDR3 length: 14 amino acids. Germline V gene lookup returns CDR1 MNHEY and CDR2 SMNVEV (reference sequence). CDR3 residues: CASSLDRDVYGYTF. CDR3 DNA: TGTGCCAGCAGTCTCGACAGGGACGTCTATGGCTACACCTTC.

This chain links TRBV2 with TRBJ2-7, with D perhaps matching TRBD1 or TRBD2 (5 bases each). CDR3 length equals 14 residues. The V end was cut by 6 bases, the J end by 9 bases, with 21 bases between. Looked up from germline, CDR1 is SNHLY and CDR2 is FYNNEI. CDR3 sequence (DNA): TGTGCCAGCAGACAATCCGGGACCAATCGAGGGCAGTACTTC. It translates to CASRQSGTNRGQYF.

The CDR3 spells CAWSGGSPFNEKLFF. The CDR3 DNA is TGTGCCTGGAGTGGGGGATCCCCATTCAATGAAAAACTGTTTTTT. The chain uses TRBV30 and TRBJ1-4; no clear D gene. The CDR3 sequence is 15 residues long. In germline, CDR1 is GTSNPN, CDR2 SVGIG (reference sequence). Between the trimmed V and J ends, which lost 1 base and 5 bases, there was a span of 14 bases.

This clone was observed once. This chain links TRBV5-6 with TRBJ2-1; D is unresolved. V lost 1 base to trimming and J lost 7 bases, with 6 bases between them. Per the germline V gene, CDR1 is SGHDT and CDR2 is YYEEEE. This CDR3 has 12 residues. CDR3 residues: CASSLSPNEQFF. For the CDR3, the DNA is TGTGCCAGCAGCTTGAGTCCGAATGAGCAGTTCTTC.

The chain has TRBV2 and TRBJ2-5; D gene uncertain. Germline V gene sequence: CDR1 SNHLY, CDR2 FYNNEI. V lost 7 bases and J lost 2, with 14 bases in between. The CDR3 consists of 14 residues. The CDR3 region is CASTSFAAQETQYF. DNA for the CDR3: TGTGCCAGCACGAGTTTCGCGGCTCAAGAGACCCAGTACTTC.

The rearrangement joins TRBV6-6 to TRBJ2-7; 7 nucleotides agree with TRBD2. The germline CDR1 and CDR2 sequences are MNHNY and SVGAGI (reference sequence). This CDR3 region has 15 residues. The ends lost 6 bases at V and 7 bases at J; junction bases unmatched: 15. The CDR3 DNA reads as TGTGCCAGCAGCCAAACCGCCGGGGAGGGGAAAGAGCAGTACTTC. Protein product: CASSQTAGEGKEQYF.

This chain connects TRBV7-6 to TRBJ2-7, with D possibly being TRBD1 or TRBD2 (5 bases each). Germline V gene lookup returns CDR1 SGHVS and CDR2 FNYEAQ. This CDR3 is 14 amino acids long. V was pared by 4 bases and J by 4 bases, with 14 bases between. CDR3: CASSSSGPTYEQYF. For the CDR3, the DNA is TGTGCCAGCAGCTCCTCGGGACCTACGTACGAGCAGTACTTC.

This clone was seen only a few times. The chain employs TRBV4-2 and TRBJ1-5, with D possibly matching TRBD1 (6 bases). CDR1 is LGHNA and CDR2 is YNFKEQ in the germline V gene. V lost 1 base to trimming and J lost 2 bases, with 15 bases between them. There are 17 residues in the CDR3. The CDR3, as DNA: TGTGCCAGCAGCCAAGTACTGGGGGCGAGTGGCAATCAGCCCCAGCATTTT. Its translation: CASSQVLGASGNQPQHF.